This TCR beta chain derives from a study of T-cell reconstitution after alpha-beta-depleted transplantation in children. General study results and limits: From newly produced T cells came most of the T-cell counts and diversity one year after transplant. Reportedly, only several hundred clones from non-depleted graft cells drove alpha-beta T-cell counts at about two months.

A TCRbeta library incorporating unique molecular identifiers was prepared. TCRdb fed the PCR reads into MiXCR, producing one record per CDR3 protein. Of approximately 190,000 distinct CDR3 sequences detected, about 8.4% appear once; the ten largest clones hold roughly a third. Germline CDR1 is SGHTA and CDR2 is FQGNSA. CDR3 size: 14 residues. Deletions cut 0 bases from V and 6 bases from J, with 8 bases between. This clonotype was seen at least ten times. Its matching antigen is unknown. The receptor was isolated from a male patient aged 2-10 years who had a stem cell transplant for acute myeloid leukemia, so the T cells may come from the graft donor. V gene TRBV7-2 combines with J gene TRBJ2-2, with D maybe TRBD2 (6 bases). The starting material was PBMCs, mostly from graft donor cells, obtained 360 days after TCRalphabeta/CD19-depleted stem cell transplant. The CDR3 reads CASSLAEGPGELFF. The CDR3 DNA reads TGTGCCAGCAGCTTAGCGGAGGGGCCCGGGGAGCTGTTTTTT.